The entry below gives a single TCR beta chain sequence along with its context. Antigen specificity is unknown. This entry belongs to a study of shared clonotypes between healthy human individuals. The protocol was immunoSEQ multiplex PCR, while the TCRdb copy is restricted to in-frame clones and leaves out a portion. Of about 990,000 clones listed, 78% are singletons. Germline V gives CDR1 SGHRS, CDR2 YFSETQ. This CDR3 is 14 amino acids long. V was clipped by 4 bases and J by 15 bases; unmatched bases: 12. Study-level results: Apart from blood, nothing was sampled; tissue repertoires likely differ.

The chain uses TRBV5-1 and TRBJ2-1, with 11 nucleotides matching TRBD2. Sequenced sample: memory CD4+ T cells from PBMCs. Noted subset: CD45RA-negative fraction. The sequence came from a man younger than 30 in good health. Some clones in this sample may be carry-over from other donors' samples. The CDR3 DNA reads TGCGCCAGCAGCCAGACTAGCGGGGCCCCGGAGATGTTCTTC. It encodes CASSQTSGAPEMFF.